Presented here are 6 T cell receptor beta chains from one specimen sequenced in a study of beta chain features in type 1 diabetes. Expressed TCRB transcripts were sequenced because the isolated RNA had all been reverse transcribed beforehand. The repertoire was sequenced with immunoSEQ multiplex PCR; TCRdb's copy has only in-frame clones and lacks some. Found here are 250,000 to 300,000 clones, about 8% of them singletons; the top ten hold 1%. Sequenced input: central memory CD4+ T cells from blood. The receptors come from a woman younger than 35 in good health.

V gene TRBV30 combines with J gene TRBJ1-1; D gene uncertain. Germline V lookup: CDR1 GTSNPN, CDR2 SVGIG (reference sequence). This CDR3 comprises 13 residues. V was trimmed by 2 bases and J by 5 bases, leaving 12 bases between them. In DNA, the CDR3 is TGTGCCTGGAGTAAGCCCTTGAGTACTGAAGCTTTCTTT. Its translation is CAWSKPLSTEAFF.

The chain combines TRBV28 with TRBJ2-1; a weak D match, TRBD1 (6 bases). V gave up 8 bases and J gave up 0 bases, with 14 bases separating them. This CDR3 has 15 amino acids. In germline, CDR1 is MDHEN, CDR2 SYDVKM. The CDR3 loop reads CASREWGPSYNEQFF. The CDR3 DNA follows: TGTGCCAGCCGAGAGTGGGGGCCCTCCTACAATGAGCAGTTCTTC.

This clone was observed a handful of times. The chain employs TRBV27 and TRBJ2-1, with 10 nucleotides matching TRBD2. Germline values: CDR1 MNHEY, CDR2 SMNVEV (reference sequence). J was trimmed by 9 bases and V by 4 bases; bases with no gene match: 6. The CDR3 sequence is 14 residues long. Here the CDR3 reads CASSSRTSGREQFF. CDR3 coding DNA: TGTGCCAGCAGTTCCCGGACTAGCGGACGTGAGCAGTTCTTC.

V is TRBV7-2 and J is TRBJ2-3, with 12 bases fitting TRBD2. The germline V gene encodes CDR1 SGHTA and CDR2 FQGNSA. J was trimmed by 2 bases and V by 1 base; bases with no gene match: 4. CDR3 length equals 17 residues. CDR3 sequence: CASSLVGLAGNTDTQYF. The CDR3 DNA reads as TGTGCCAGCAGCTTAGTAGGACTAGCGGGGAACACAGATACGCAGTATTTT.

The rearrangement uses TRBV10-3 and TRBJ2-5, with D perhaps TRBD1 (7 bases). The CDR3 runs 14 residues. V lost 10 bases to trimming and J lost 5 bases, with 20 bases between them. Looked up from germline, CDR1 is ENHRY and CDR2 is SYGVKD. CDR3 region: CASSIGGGVETQYF. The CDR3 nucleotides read TGTGCCAGTTCCATTGGAGGGGGCGTGGAGACCCAGTACTTC.

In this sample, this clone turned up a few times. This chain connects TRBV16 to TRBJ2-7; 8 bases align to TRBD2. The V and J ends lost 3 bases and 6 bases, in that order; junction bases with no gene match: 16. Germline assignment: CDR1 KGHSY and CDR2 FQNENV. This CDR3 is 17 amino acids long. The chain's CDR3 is CASSHIVLGTRSLEQYF. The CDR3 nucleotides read TGTGCCAGCAGCCACATCGTACTCGGGACTAGGTCCCTCGAGCAGTACTTC.